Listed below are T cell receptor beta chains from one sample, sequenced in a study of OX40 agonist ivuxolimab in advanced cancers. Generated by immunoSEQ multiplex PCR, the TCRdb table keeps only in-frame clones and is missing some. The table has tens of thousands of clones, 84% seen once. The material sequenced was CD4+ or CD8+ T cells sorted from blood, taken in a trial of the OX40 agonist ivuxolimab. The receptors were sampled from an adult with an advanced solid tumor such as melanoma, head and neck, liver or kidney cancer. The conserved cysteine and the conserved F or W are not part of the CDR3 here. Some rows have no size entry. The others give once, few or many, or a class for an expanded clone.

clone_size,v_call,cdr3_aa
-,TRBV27,ASSPRVGVTSTDTQY
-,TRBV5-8,ASSSDRVSYEQY
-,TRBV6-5,ASSFGLAPHNEQF
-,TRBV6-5,ASSYASAFDNEQF
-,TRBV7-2,ASSNRISLYEQY
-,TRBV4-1,ASSQAGADFLEQY
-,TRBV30,AWKHRSSYEQY
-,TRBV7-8,ASSLLEVLSYEQY
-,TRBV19,ASGRQGSNTIY
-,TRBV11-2,ASSLDFRSYGYT
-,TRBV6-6,ASAAGVWSPLH
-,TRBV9,ASSADRVDGYT
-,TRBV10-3,AISKQGTAGELF
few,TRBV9,ASSVAGANYGYT
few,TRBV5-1,ASSLGPDARVYGYT
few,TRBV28,ASTTGTGSYEQY
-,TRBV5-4,ASSLQGPKHNEQF
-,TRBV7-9,ASSLLAGRRGNEQF
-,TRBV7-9,ASSLSSGRGYNEQF
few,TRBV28,ASRSQLLITDTQY
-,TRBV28,ASSTTRTGPGTGELF
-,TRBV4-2,ASGREIGYEQY
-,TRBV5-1,ASTSDRAGTDTQY
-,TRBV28,ASSLGQGNYNEQF
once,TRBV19,ASSRTPTNTGELF
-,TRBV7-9,ASSPHGGVTEAF
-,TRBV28,ASSSGDRTYEQY
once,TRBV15,ATSRDRHGSYEQY
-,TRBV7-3,ASSLGREADTQY
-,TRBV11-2,ASRDLAERMEQY
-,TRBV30,AWSDRGRGYNQPQH
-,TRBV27,ASSLGSGSYEQY
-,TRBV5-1,ASSPNVGNQPQH
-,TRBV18,ASSRNKDTGGNTIY
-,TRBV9,ASSAYRGEKLF
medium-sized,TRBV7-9,ASSLTVGELGYGYT
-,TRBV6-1,ASSRQGWNEQF
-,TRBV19,ATQGGLGQPQH
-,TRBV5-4,ASSPALGREGENYT
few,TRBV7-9,ASSLEDQPQH
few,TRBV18,ASSPLAAARGNEQF
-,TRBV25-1,ASSEYGISGPKYNEQF
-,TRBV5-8,ASSLGPGQGGTYEQY
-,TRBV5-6,ASSLGGQGALNTEAF
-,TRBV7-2,ASSSPRTSGRRSTDTQY
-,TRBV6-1,ASRPAGNEKLF
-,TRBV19,ASRRGTSGANVLT
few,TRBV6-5,ASSYGLNYGYT
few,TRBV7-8,ASSLGNQPQH
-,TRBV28,ASSPDSFSNQPQH
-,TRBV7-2,ASSLGGGRARETQY
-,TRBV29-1,SVAGTGSYEQY
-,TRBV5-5,ASSTTASGNTIY
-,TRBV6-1,ASSDRGRDTQY
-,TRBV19,ASSIQGQVNIQY
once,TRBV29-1,SASDLRTAGELF
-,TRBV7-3,ASSSTSGQGDLYEQY
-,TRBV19,ASRRGGRDRATGELF
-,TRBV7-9,ASSSRQASSYNSPLH
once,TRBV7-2,ASSRAGAYEQY